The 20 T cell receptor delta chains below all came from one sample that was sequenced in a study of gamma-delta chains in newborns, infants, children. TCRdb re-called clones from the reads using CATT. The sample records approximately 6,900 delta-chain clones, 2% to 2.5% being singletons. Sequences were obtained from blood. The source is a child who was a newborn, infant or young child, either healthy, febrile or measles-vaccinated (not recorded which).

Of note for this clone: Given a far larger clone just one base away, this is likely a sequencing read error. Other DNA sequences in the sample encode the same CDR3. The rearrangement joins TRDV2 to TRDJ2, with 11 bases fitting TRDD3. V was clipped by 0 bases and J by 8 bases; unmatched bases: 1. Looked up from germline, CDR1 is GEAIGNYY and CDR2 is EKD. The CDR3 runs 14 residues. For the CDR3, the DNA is TGTGCCTGTGACACCGTGGGGGATACGGCACAACTCTTCTTT. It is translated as CACDTVGDTAQLFF.

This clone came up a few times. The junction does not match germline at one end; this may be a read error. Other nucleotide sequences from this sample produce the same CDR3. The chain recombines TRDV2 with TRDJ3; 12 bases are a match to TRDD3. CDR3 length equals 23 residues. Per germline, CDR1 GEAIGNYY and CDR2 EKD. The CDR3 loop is CACDTILGDTTPSSSWDTRQMFF. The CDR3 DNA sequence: TGCGCCTGTGACACTATACTGGGGGATACTACCCCTTCGAGCTCCTGGGACACCCGACAGATGTTTTTC.

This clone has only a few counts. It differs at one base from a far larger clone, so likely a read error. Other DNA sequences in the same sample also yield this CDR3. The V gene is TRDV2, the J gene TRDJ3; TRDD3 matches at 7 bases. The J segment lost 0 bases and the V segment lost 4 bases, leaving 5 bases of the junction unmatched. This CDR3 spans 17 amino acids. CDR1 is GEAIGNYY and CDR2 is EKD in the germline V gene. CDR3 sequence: CACEYWGSSWDTRQMFF. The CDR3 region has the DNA TGTGCCTGTGAGTATTGGGGGAGCTCCTGGGACACCCGACAGATGTTTTTC.

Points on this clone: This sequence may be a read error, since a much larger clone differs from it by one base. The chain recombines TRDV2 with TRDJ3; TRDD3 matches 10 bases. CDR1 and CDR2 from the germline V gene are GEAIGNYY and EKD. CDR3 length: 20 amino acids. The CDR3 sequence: CACDTVLGDSSSRDTRQMFF. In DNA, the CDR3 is TGTGCCTGTGACACCGTACTGGGGGATTCCAGCTCCCGGGACACCCGACAGATGTTTTTC.

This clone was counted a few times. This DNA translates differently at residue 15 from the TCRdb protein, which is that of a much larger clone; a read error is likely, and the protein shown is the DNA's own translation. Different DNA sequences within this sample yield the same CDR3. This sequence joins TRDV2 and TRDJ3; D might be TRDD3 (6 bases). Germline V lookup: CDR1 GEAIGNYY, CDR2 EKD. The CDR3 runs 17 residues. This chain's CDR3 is CACDTVLGSWDTRQTFF. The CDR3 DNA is TGTGCCTGTGACACCGTACTGGGCTCCTGGGACACCCGACAGACGTTTTTC.

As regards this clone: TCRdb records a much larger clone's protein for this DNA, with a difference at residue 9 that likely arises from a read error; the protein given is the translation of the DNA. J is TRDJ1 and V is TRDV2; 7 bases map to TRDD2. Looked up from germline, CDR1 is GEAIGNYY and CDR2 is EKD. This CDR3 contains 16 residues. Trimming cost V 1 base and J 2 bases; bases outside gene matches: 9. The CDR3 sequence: CACDTIPTRDTDKLIF. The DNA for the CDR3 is TGTGCCTGTGACACAATTCCTACGAGGGATACCGATAAACTCATCTTT.

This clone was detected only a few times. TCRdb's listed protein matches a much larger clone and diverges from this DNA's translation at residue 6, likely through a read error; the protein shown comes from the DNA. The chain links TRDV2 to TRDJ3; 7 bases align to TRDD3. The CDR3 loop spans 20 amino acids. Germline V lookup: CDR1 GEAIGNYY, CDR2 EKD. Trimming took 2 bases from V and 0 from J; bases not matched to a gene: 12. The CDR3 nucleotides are TGTGCCTGTGACAGCCACCTGGGGGCTCCGAGCTCCTGGGACACCCGACAGATGTTTTTC. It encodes CACDSHLGAPSSWDTRQMFF.

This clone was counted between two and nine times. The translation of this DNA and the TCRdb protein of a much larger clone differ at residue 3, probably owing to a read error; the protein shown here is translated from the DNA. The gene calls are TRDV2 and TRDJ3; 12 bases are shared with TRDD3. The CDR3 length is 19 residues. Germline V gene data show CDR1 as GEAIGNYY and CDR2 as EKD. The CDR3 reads CARDTGGYLGSWDTRQMFF. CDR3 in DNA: TGTGCCCGTGACACTGGGGGATACTTGGGCTCCTGGGACACCCGACAGATGTTTTTC.

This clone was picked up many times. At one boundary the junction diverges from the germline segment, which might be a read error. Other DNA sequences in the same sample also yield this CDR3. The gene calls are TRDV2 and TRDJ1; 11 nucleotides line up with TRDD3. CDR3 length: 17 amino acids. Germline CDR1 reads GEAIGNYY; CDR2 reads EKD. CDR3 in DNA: TGTGCCTGTGACACGAGAACTGGGGGATATTTCGGCGATAAACTCATCTTC. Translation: CACDTRTGGYFGDKLIF.

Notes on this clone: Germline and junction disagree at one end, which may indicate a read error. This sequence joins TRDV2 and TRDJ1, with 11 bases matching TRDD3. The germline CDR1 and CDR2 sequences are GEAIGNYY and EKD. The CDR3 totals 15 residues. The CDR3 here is CARDRLGDRADKLIF. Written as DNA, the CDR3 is TGTGCCCGTGATCGACTGGGGGATAGGGCCGATAAACTCATCTTT.

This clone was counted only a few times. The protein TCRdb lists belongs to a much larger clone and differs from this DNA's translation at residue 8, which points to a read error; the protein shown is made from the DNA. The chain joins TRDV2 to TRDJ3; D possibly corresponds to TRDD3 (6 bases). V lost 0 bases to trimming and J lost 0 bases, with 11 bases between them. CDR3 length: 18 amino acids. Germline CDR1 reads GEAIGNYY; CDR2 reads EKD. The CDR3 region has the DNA TGTGCCTGTGACACCGTGGGGGCTGTCTCCTGGGACACCCGACAGATGTTTTTC. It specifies CACDTVGAVSWDTRQMFF.

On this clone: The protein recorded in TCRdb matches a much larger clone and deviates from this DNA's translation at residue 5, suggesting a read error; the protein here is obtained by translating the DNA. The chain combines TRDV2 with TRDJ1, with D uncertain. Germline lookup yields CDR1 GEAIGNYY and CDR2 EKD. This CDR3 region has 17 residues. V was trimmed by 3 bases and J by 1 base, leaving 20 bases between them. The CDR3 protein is CACDAGSWSRGTDKLIF. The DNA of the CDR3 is TGTGCCTGTGACGCCGGGAGCTGGTCCCGGGGCACCGATAAACTCATCTTT.

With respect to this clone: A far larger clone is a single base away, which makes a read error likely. The CDR3 is CARDTAGRWGPSSWDTRQMFF. The DNA for the CDR3 is TGTGCCCGTGACACCGCAGGACGCTGGGGGCCTTCCTCCTGGGACACCCGACAGATGTTTTTC. V and J are TRDV2 and TRDJ3; 7 nucleotides line up with TRDD3. This CDR3 has 21 residues. Per the germline V gene, CDR1 is GEAIGNYY and CDR2 is EKD.

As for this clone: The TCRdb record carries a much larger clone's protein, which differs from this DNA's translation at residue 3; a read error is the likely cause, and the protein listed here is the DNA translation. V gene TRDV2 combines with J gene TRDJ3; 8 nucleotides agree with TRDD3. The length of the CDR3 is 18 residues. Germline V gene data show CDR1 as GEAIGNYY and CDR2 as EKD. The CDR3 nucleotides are TGTGCCCGTGACACCGTACTGGGGGGCTCCTGGGACACCCGACAGATGTTTTTC. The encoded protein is CARDTVLGGSWDTRQMFF.

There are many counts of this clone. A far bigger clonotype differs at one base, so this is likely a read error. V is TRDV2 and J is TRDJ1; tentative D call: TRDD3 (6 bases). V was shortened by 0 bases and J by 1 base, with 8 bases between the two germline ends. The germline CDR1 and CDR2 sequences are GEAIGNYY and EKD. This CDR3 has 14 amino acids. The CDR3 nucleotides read TGTGCCTGTGACACCGTGGGGGGCACCGATAAACTCATCTTT. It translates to CACDTVGGTDKLIF.

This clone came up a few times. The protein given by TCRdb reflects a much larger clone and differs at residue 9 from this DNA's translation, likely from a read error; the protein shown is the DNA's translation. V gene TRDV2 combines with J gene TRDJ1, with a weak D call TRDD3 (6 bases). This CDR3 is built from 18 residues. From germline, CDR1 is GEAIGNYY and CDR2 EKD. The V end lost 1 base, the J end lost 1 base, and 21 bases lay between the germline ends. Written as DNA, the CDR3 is TGTGCCTGTGACACTTTGGGGGCTCCGAGGGTCGGCACCGATAAACTCATCTTT. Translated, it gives CACDTLGAPRVGTDKLIF.

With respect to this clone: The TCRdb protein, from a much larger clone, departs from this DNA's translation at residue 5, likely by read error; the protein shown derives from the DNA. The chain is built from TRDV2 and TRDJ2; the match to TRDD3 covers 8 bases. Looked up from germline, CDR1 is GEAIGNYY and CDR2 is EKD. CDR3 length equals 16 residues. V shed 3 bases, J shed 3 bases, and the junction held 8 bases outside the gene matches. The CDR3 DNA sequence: TGTGCCTGTGACGGGGTGGGGGATCGGCTGACAGCACAACTCTTCTTT. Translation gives CACDGVGDRLTAQLFF.

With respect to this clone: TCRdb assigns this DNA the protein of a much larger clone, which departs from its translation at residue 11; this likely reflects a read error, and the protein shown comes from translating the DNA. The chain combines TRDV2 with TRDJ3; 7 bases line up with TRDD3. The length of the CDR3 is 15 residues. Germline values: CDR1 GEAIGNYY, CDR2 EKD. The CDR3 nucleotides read TGTGCCTGTGACTGGGGGACCTGGGACACCCTACAGATGTTTTTC. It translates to CACDWGTWDTLQMFF.

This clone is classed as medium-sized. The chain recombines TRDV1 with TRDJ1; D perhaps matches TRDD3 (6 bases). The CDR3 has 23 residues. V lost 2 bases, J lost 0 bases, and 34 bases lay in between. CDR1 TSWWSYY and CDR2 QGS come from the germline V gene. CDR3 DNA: TGTGCTCTTGGGGAAACCTCATTTTCCCCCTCGTCAATTACTGGGAGGTACACCGATAAACTCATCTTT. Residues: CALGETSFSPSSITGRYTDKLIF.

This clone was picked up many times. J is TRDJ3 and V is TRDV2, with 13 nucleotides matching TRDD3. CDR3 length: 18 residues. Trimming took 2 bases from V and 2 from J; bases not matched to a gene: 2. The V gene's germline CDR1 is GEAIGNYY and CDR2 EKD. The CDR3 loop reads CACDILGDTTWDTRQMFF. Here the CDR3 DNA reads TGTGCCTGTGACATACTGGGGGATACGACCTGGGACACCCGACAGATGTTTTTC.